The clone carrying this T cell receptor (beta chain) was picked up many times. Germline CDR1 reads SGHVS; CDR2 reads FQNEAQ. CDR3 length: 11 residues. V was clipped by 5 bases and J by 4 bases, with 6 bases between them. This sample is part of a study of spatial heterogeneity in lung cancer. TCRdb used MiXCR to reprocess the 5' RACE reads, holding one entry per CDR3 protein. Of around 60,000 distinct CDR3 sequences in the sample, 8.4% were seen once. Time point denoted: sample taken at primary tumor resection. The input material, whole RNA from tumor, nontumor lung or frozen PBMC, was sequenced unsorted.

This material consisted of PBMCs, taken at surgery. The sequence derives from a female donor with early-stage non-small cell lung cancer. The V and J genes are TRBV7-8 and TRBJ2-7; the D is unclear. The CDR3 DNA follows: TGTGCCAGCAGCAAGGGATACGAGCAGTACTTC. This codes for CASSKGYEQYF.